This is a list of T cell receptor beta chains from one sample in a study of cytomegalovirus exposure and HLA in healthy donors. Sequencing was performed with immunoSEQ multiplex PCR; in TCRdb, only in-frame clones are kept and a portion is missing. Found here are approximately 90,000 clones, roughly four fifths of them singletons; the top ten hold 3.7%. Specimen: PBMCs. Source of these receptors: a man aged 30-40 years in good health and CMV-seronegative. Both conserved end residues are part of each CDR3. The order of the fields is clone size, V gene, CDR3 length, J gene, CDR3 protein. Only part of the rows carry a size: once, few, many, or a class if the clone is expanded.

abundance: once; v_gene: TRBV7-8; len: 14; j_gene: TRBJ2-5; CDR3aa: CASSTGTVQETQYF
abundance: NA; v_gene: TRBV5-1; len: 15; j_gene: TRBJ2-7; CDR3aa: CASSSGTGNHHEQYF
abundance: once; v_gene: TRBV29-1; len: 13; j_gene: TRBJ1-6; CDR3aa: CSVGQGGNSPLHF
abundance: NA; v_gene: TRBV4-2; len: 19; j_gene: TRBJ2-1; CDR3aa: CASSRGTSGGLSSYNEQFF
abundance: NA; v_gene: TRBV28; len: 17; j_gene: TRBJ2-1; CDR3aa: CASSEDLGLGGNNEQFF
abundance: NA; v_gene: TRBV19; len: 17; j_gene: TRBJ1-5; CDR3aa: CASSRDGASGPNQPQHF
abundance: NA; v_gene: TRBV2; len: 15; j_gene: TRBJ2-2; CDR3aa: CASRRTGGFTGELFF
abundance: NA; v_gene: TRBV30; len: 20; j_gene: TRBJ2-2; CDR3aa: CAWKVWFGTRSPRDTGELFF
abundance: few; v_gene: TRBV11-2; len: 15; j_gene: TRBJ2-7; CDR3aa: CASSLARDREGEQYF
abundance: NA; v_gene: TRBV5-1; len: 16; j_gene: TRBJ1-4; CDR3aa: CASSLEVAGSNEKLFF
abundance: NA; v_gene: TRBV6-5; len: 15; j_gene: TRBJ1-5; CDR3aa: CASRLDRRYNQPQHF
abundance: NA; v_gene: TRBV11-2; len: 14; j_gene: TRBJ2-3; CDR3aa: CASSSLGSTDTQYF
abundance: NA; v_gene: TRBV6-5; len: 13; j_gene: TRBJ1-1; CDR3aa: CASSSGTYTEAFF
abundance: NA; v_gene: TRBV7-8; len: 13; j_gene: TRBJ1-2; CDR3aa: CASSAGRDRGFAF
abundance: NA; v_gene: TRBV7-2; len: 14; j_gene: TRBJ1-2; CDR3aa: CASSRGQAQYGYTF
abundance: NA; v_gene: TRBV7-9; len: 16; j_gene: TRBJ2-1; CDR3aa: CASSSFLAGAGNEQFF
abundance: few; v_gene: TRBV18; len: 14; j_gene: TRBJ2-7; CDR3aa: CASSRGTGPYEQYF
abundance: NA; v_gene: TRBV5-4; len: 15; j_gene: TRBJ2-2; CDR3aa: CASSLGSGVNGELFF
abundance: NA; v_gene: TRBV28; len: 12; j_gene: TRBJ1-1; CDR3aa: CASSLQGFGAFF
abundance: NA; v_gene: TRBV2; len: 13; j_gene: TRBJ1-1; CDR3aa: CASTPTGEEVAFF
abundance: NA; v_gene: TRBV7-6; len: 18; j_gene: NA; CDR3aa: CASSLGAGGQGHSYEQYF
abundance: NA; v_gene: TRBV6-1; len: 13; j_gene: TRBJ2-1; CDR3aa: CASSDRDTNEQFF
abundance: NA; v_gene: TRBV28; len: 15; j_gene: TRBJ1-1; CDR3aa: CASSFLPGAGTEAFF
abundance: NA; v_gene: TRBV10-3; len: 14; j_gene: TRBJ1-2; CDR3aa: CAINGRGQGDGYTF
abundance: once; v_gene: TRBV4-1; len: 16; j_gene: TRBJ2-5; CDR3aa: CASSELAGASPETQYF
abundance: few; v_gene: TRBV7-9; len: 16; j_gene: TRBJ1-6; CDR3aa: CASSRTGSSYNSPLHF
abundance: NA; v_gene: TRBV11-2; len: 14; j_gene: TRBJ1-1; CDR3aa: CASSLSGGATSAFF
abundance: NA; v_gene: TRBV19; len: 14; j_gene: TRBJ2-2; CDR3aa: CASSSQGNTGELFF
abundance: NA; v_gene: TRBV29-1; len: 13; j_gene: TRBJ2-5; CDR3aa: CSAARGTGETQYF
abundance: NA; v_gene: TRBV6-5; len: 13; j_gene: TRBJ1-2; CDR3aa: CASSYRKADGYTF
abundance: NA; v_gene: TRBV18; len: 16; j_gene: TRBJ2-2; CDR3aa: CASSLSTVTNTGELFF
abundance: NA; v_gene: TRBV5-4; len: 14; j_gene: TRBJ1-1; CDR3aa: CASSPGQGGTEAFF
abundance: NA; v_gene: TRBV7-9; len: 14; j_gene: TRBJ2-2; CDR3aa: CASSSPRDTGELFF
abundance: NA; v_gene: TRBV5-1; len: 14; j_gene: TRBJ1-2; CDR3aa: CASSLGQGISGYTF
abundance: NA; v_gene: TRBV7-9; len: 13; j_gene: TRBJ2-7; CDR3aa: CASTPGVIYEQYF
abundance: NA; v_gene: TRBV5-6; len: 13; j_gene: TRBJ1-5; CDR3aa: CANSSKKGQPQHF